The 16 T cell receptor beta chains reported below all come from one sample, sequenced in a study of radiotherapy plus CTLA-4 blockade in lung cancer. Libraries were prepared by immunoSEQ multiplex PCR; TCRdb keeps only in-frame clonotypes and omits some of them. The table has tens of thousands of clones, about four fifths seen once; the top ten hold 4%. Sequences were derived from peripheral blood, sampled from a patient treated with radiotherapy plus ipilimumab. These receptors all come from a human donor with non-small cell lung cancer who had a partial response to radiotherapy plus ipilimumab. Some clones in this sample may be carry-over from other donors' samples.

V gene TRBV16 combines with J gene TRBJ2-1, with 8 bases matching TRBD1. Looked up from germline, CDR1 is KGHSY and CDR2 is FQNENV. The CDR3 has 17 amino acids. The V segment lost 6 bases and the J segment 6 bases; nucleotides outside the gene matches: 16. The CDR3 DNA sequence: TGTGCCAGCAGTCGACGCACCCGGACAGGGCGGGGCAATGAGCAGTTCTTC. The encoded protein is CASSRRTRTGRGNEQFF.

The chain joins TRBV28 to TRBJ2-2; D unclear. The CDR3 extends over 13 amino acids. Per the germline V gene, CDR1 is MDHEN and CDR2 is SYDVKM. Trimming removed 6 bases from V and 5 bases from J, with 10 bases in between. CDR3 in DNA: TGTGCCAGCAGCCCTTTCTTTACCGGGGAGCTGTTTTTT. Amino acid sequence: CASSPFFTGELFF.

This clone was counted between two and nine times. The chain couples TRBV6-5 to TRBJ1-3; D is undetermined. This CDR3 spans 14 amino acids. V was shortened by 0 bases and J by 8 bases, with 11 bases between the two germline ends. The V gene's germline CDR1 is MNHEY and CDR2 SVGAGI. This CDR3 is CASSYSRPSDTIYF. DNA of the CDR3: TGTGCCAGCAGTTACTCGAGGCCCAGTGACACCATATATTTT.

The chain links TRBV9 to TRBJ1-2; 11 bases are shared with TRBD1. The V gene's germline CDR1 is SGDLS and CDR2 YYNGEE. The CDR3 contains 17 residues. V gave up 1 base and J gave up 6 bases; unmatched junction bases: 11. The CDR3 region has the DNA TGTGCCAGCAGCGTAACCCCCCGGACAGGGGGCGCCGATGGCTACACCTTC. Translation: CASSVTPRTGGADGYTF.

In its sample, this clone was seen once. The rearrangement uses TRBV5-1 and TRBJ2-7; 9 bases are shared with TRBD2. Germline V gives CDR1 SGHRS, CDR2 YFSETQ. The CDR3 runs to 15 residues. V lost 6 bases and J lost 5; bases outside the gene matches: 12. CDR3: CASNRGGRGNDEQYF. CDR3 DNA: TGCGCCAGCAACCGGGGCGGGAGGGGAAATGACGAGCAGTACTTC.

The chain combines TRBV6-5 with TRBJ1-1, with D perhaps matching TRBD1 (6 bases). Germline lookup yields CDR1 MNHEY and CDR2 SVGAGI. The CDR3 totals 15 residues. Trimming took off 6 bases at V and 7 bases at J, with 21 bases between the two ends. The CDR3 here is CASRPGYTGQVEAFF. CDR3 DNA sequence: TGTGCCAGCAGACCGGGGTACACAGGGCAAGTTGAAGCTTTCTTT.

The chain carries TRBV28 and TRBJ1-2; tentative D call: TRBD1 (5 bases). The CDR3 has 14 amino acids. Trimming shortened V by 5 bases and J by 8 bases, and 18 bases separated the two germline ends. Looked up from germline, CDR1 is MDHEN and CDR2 is SYDVKM. CDR3 sequence: CASSTDPTQAGYTF. The DNA of the CDR3 is TGTGCCAGCAGTACTGACCCCACACAGGCGGGCTACACCTTC.

This clone was seen more than once but under ten times. CDR3 region: CATGQGNEKLFF. The CDR3 bases are TGTGCCACCGGACAGGGGAATGAAAAACTGTTTTTT. The V call is TRBV28, the J call TRBJ1-4; 9 nucleotides line up with TRBD1. V dropped 10 bases and J dropped 5; count of bases not matched to a gene: 2. The germline V gene encodes CDR1 MDHEN and CDR2 SYDVKM. This CDR3 spans 12 amino acids.

For the CDR3, the DNA is TGTGCCAGCAGTACGCAGGGTAATGAAAAACTGTTTTTT. It is translated as CASSTQGNEKLFF. The genes are TRBV6-1 and TRBJ1-4; D might be TRBD1 (5 bases). CDR1 MNHNS and CDR2 SASEGT come from the germline V gene. This CDR3 spans 13 amino acids. The V and J ends lost 5 bases and 4 bases respectively, with 8 bases between them.

The J gene is TRBJ2-2, the V gene TRBV6-5; no clear D gene. The CDR3 has 13 amino acids. Germline V lookup: CDR1 MNHEY, CDR2 SVGAGI. The V and J ends lost 10 bases and 6 bases respectively, with 15 bases between them. The CDR3 DNA reads as TGTGCCACCATAATCAGTAATGCCGGGGAGCTGTTTTTT. This gives the protein CATIISNAGELFF.

The chain recombines TRBV6-5 with TRBJ2-1; tentatively, D is TRBD1 (5 bases). Germline assignment: CDR1 MNHEY and CDR2 SVGAGI. Trimming left V 5 bases short and J 10 bases short, with 9 bases between. This CDR3 is built from 11 residues. The CDR3 DNA reads TGTGCCAGCAGTGTTTACAGGGAGCAGTTCTTC. Its translation: CASSVYREQFF.

The CDR3 DNA reads TGCGCCAGCAGCCAAGGTTGGGTCCAGGGGGAAAAACTGTTTTTT. The encoded protein is CASSQGWVQGEKLFF. The chain is built from TRBV4-1 and TRBJ1-4; possible D gene TRBD1, 6 bases. This CDR3 region has 15 residues. V was pared by 1 base and J by 8 bases, with 14 bases between. Germline lookup yields CDR1 MGHRA and CDR2 YSYEKL.

The rearrangement joins TRBV7-3 to TRBJ1-2; a possible D gene is TRBD1 (5 bases). The V and J ends lost 6 bases and 7 bases respectively, with 15 bases between them. This CDR3 has 13 amino acids. From germline, CDR1 is SGHTA and CDR2 FQGTGA. CDR3: CASRPGVLGGYTF. CDR3 sequence (DNA): TGTGCCAGCAGGCCGGGGGTTTTAGGTGGCTACACCTTC.

The chain links TRBV7-2 to TRBJ1-1; the D is unclear. This CDR3 has 13 residues. Trimming took off 5 bases at V and 4 bases at J, with 11 bases between the two ends. Germline CDR1 reads SGHTA; CDR2 reads FQGNSA. The CDR3 protein is CASSRGLATEAFF. In DNA, the CDR3 is TGTGCCAGCAGCCGTGGACTGGCCACTGAAGCTTTCTTT.

The chain joins TRBV14 to TRBJ1-1; TRBD1 is a possible D gene (6 bases). Germline V CDR1 and CDR2: SGHDN, FVKESK. Trimming removed 5 bases from V and 1 base from J, with 8 bases in between. This CDR3 region has 13 residues. The CDR3 nucleotides read TGTGCCAGCAGCGAACAGGGGAACACTGAAGCTTTCTTT. Translation gives CASSEQGNTEAFF.

This clone occurred a few times. V gene TRBV7-9 combines with J gene TRBJ2-3, with D tentatively TRBD1 (6 bases). V dropped 6 bases and J dropped 4 bases, with 14 bases sitting between them. CDR3 length equals 14 residues. The V gene's germline CDR1 is SEHNR and CDR2 FQNEAQ (reference sequence). CDR3 sequence: CASSREKGADTQYF. The CDR3 DNA is TGTGCCAGCAGTAGGGAAAAGGGGGCAGATACGCAGTATTTT.